The entry below gives a single TCR beta chain sequence along with its context. Its antigen is still unknown. Clones were read by immunoSEQ multiplex PCR, and TCRdb kept only the in-frame ones, dropping some. The table lists 70,000 to 95,000 clones, 85% to 95% of them singletons, with 1.1% in the top ten. The sample comes from a study of graft-versus-host responses after intestinal transplantation. The V and J ends lost 1 base and 8 bases, in that order; junction bases with no gene match: 10. Germline values: CDR1 SGHTA, CDR2 FQGNSA. The CDR3 runs 15 residues. The TCR was taken from a human donor who was the organ donor for an intestinal transplant. The chain uses TRBV7-2 and TRBJ1-1; 7 nucleotides align to TRBD1. Sequencing used unstimulated CD8+ T cells sorted from spleen or lymph node cells, obtained before transplant. The chain's CDR3 is CASSLVGWTGWEAFF. The CDR3 DNA reads as TGTGCCAGCAGCTTAGTGGGCTGGACAGGCTGGGAAGCTTTCTTT.